This is a list of T cell receptor beta chains from one sample in a study of T cells in Graves' hyperthyroidism and ophthalmopathy. Via MiXCR, TCRdb re-called the multiplex PCR reads, giving one row per CDR3 protein. The sample includes hundreds of thousands of distinct CDR3 sequences, approximately 23% of them seen just once. Sample: blood. The receptors were sampled from a man younger than 45 with Graves' ophthalmopathy. The CDR3 runs from the conserved cysteine through the conserved F or W. Fields, in order: D gene, V gene, J gene, clone size, CDR3 protein, CDR3 DNA. A D gene is named only where the DNA matches it firmly. Clone size, where shown, is once, few, many, or a class for clones that have expanded.

>NA|TRBV10-3|TRBJ2-3|few
CAISERLASAADTQYF
TGTGCCATCAGTGAACGTCTGGCTAGCGCGGCAGATACGCAGTATTTT
>TRBD1|TRBV12-3/TRBV12-4|TRBJ1-2|many
CASSLTTGTFYGYTF
TGTGCCAGCAGCCTAACGACAGGGACGTTCTATGGCTACACCTTC
>NA|TRBV5-1|TRBJ2-5|NA
CASALRRNQETQYF
TGCGCCAGCGCTCTTAGACGCAACCAAGAGACCCAGTACTTC
>NA|TRBV19|TRBJ2-5|NA
CASSRGFLETQYF
TGTGCCAGTAGTAGAGGGTTTCTGGAGACCCAGTACTTC
>NA|TRBV5-1|TRBJ2-3|few
CASSTGLGGGSTDTQYF
TGCGCCAGCAGCACCGGTCTAGGGGGGGGGAGCACAGATACGCAGTATTTT
>TRBD1|TRBV7-3|TRBJ1-5|few
CASSFHRQGGNQPQHF
TGTGCCAGCAGCTTCCATCGACAGGGCGGGAATCAGCCCCAGCATTTT
>NA|TRBV11-2|TRBJ1-2|NA
CATSDYTGYGYTF
TGTGCCACCAGTGATTACACAGGGTATGGCTACACCTTC
>NA|TRBV15|TRBJ2-7|NA
CATSRGSYEQYF
TGTGCCACCAGCAGAGGGTCCTACGAGCAGTACTTC
>NA|TRBV28|TRBJ2-5|NA
CASSSQAIQETQYF
TGTGCCAGCAGTTCTCAGGCCATCCAAGAGACCCAGTACTTC
>TRBD1|TRBV7-9|TRBJ2-7|few
CASRSGTGSHEQYF
TGTGCCAGTCGTTCCGGGACAGGGAGTCACGAGCAGTACTTC
>NA|TRBV5-1|TRBJ1-1|NA
CASSTDGDEAFF
TGCGCCAGCAGCACCGACGGGGATGAAGCTTTCTTT
>NA|TRBV7-6|TRBJ2-7|NA
CASSFGGDYEQYF
TGTGCCAGCAGCTTTGGTGGCGACTACGAGCAGTACTTC
>TRBD2|TRBV11-2|TRBJ2-1|many
CASSVEKPGLVKGNEQFF
TGTGCCAGCAGCGTAGAGAAACCGGGACTAGTAAAGGGCAATGAGCAGTTCTTC
>NA|TRBV10-1|TRBJ2-7|few
CASGWRRDSYEQYF
TGCGCCAGCGGTTGGCGGCGGGACTCCTACGAGCAGTACTTC
>NA|TRBV5-6|TRBJ1-6|many
CASSLDPKGIPLHF
TGTGCCAGCAGCTTGGACCCCAAGGGTATACCCCTCCACTTT
>NA|TRBV19|TRBJ1-1|NA
CASKVRRQLNTEAFF
TGTGCCAGTAAGGTTCGGAGACAGCTGAACACTGAAGCTTTCTTT
>NA|TRBV2|TRBJ2-4|NA
CASSTEKNIQYF
TGTGCCAGCAGTACAGAGAAAAACATTCAGTACTTC
>NA|TRBV2|TRBJ2-7|few
CASSEWGGEQYF
TGTGCCAGCAGTGAATGGGGCGGCGAGCAGTACTTC